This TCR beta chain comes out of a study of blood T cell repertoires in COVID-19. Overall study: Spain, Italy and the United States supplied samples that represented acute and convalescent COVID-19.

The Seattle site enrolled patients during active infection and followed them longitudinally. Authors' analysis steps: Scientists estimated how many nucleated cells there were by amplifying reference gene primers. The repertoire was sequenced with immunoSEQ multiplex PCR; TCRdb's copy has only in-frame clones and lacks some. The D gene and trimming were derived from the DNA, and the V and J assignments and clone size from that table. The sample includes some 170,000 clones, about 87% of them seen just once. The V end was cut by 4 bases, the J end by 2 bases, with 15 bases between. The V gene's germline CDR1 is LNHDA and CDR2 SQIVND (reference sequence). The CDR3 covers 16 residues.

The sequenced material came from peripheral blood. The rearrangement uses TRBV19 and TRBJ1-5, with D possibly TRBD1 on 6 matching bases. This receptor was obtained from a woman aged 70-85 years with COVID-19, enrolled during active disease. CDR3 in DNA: TGTGCCAGTAGTACCCCAGGGGCGACGGGCAATCAGCCCCAGCATTTT. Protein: CASSTPGATGNQPQHF.